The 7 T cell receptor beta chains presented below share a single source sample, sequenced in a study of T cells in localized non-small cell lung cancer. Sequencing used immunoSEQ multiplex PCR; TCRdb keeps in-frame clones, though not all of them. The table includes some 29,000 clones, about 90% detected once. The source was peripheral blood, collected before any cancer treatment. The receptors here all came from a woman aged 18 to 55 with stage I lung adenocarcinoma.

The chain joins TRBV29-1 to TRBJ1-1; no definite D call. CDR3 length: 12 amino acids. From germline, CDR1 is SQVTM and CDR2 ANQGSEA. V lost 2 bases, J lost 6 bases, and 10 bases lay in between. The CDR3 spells CSVERSFPEAFF. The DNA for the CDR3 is TGCAGCGTTGAAAGAAGTTTCCCTGAAGCTTTCTTT.

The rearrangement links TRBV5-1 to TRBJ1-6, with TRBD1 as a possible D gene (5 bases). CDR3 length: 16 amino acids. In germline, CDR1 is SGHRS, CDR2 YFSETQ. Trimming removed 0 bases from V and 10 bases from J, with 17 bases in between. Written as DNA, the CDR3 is TGCGCCAGCAGCTTGGCCTCGGCAGGGTATTCATCACCCCTCCACTTT. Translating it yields CASSLASAGYSSPLHF. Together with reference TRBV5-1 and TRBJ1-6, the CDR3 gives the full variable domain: KAGVTQTPRYLIKTRGQQVTLSCSPISGHRSVSWYQQTPGQGLQFLFEYFSETQRNKGNFPGRFSGRQFSNSRSEMNVSTLELGDSALYLCASSLASAGYSSPLHFGNGTRLTVT.

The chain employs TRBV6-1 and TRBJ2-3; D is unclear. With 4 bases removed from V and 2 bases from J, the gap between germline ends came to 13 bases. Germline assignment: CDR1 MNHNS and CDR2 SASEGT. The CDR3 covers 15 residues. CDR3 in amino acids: CASSASRRFTDTQYF. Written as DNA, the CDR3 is TGTGCCAGCAGTGCCTCTAGACGGTTCACAGATACGCAGTATTTT.

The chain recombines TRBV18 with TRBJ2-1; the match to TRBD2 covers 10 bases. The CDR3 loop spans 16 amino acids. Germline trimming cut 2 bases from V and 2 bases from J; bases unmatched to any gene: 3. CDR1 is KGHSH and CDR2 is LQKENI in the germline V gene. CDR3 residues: CASSPVAGGPYNEQFF. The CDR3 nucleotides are TGTGCCAGCTCACCAGTAGCGGGAGGCCCCTACAATGAGCAGTTCTTC.

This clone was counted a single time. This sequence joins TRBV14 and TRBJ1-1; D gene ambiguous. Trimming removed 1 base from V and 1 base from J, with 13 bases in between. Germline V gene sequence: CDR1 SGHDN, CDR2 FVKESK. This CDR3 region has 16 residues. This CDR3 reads CASSQGPEIRNTEAFF. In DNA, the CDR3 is TGTGCCAGCAGCCAAGGTCCCGAAATAAGGAACACTGAAGCTTTCTTT.

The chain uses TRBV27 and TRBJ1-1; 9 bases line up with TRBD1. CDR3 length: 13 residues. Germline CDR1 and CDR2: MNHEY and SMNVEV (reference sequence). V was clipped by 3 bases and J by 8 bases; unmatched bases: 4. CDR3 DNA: TGTGCCAGCAGTTTCGGACAGGGGAGAGAAGCTTTCTTT. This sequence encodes CASSFGQGREAFF.

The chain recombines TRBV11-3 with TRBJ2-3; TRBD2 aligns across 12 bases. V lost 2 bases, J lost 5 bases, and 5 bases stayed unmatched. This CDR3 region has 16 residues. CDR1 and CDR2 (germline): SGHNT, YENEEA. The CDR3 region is CASSLLAGGPGDTQYF. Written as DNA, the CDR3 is TGTGCCAGCAGCTTACTAGCGGGAGGGCCTGGAGATACGCAGTATTTT.